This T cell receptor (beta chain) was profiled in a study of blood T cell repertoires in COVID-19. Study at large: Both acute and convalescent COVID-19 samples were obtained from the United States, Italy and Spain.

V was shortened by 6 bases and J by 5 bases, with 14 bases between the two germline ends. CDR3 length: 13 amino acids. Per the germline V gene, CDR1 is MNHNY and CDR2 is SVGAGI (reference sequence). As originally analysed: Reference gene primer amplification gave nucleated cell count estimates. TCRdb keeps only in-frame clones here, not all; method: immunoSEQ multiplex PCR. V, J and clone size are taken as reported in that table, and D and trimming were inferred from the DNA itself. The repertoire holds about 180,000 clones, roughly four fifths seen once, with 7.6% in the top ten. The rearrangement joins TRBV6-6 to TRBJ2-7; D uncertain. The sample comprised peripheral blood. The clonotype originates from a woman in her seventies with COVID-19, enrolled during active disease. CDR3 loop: CASRSRLVDEQYF. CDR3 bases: TGTGCCAGCAGGTCCAGGCTCGTGGACGAGCAGTACTTC.